Detailed here is one T cell receptor (beta chain). Its antigen is still unknown. The sample is drawn from a study of T cell responses to AZD1222 COVID-19 vaccine. Broader study findings: Unmutated variant regions are reportedly targeted by nearly half of spike-specific TCRs.

Using immunoSEQ multiplex PCR, the repertoire was profiled, and TCRdb retains in-frame clones only, with some absent. The sample shows 90,000 to 150,000 clones, more than 85% of them seen only once. The V end was cut by 1 base, the J end by 2 bases, with 6 bases between. The CDR3 has 13 amino acids. CDR1 and CDR2 from the germline V gene are SGHDT and YYEEEE. This sequence originates from an adult in good health. The chain recombines TRBV5-6 with TRBJ2-5; D is undetermined. Sequenced material: peripheral blood, taken on day 0 of AZD1222 vaccination. CDR3 nucleotides: TGTGCCAGCAGCTTGTATGGACAAGAGACCCAGTACTTC. Residues: CASSLYGQETQYF.